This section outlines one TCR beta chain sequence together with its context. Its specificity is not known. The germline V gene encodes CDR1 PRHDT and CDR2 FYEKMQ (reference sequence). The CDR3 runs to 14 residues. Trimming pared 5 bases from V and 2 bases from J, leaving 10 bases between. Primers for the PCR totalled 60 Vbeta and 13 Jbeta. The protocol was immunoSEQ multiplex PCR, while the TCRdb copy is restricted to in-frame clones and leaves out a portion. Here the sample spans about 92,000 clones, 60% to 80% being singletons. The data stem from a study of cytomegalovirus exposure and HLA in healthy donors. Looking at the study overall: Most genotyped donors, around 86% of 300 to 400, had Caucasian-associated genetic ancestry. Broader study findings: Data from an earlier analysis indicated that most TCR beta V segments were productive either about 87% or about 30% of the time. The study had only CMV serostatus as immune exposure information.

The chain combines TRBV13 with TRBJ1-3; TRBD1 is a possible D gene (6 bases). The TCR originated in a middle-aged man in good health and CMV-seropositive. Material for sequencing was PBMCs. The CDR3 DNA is TGTGCCAGCAGCCTTAAGGGGGCTGGAAACACCATATATTTT. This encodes CASSLKGAGNTIYF.